This T cell receptor (beta chain) was captured in a study of T cell responses to AZD1222 COVID-19 vaccine. Study results and caveats: The donor cohort was predominantly white British with a female majority, and clonal diversity may have been underestimated. Receipt of two AZD1222 doses was followed by a rise in Spike-specific TCR breadth and depth.

The germline V gene has CDR1 SGHTA and CDR2 FQGNSA. V dropped 3 bases and J dropped 7 bases, with 15 bases sitting between them. The CDR3 covers 14 residues. Regarding this clone: Its cognate antigen is unknown.

Libraries were prepared by immunoSEQ multiplex PCR; TCRdb keeps only in-frame clonotypes and omits some of them. The table has around 99,000 clones, 90% to 95% seen once. This TCR derives from an adult in good health. The chain links TRBV7-2 to TRBJ1-1, with D possibly TRBD1 on 6 matching bases. The sample was peripheral blood, taken on day 0 of AZD1222 vaccination. The CDR3 spells CASSFATGLYEAFF. The CDR3 bases are TGTGCCAGCAGCTTCGCGACAGGACTATATGAAGCTTTCTTT.